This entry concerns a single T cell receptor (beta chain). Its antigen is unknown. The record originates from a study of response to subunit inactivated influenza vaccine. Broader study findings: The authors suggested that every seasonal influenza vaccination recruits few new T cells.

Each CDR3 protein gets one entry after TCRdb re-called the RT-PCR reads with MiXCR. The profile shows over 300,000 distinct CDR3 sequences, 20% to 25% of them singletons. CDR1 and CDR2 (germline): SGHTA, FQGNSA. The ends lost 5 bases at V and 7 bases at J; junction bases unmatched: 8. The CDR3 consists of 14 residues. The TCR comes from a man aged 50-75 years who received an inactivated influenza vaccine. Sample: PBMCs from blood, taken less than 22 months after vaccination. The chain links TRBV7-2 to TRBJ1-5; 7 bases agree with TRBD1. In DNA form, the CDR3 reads TGTGCCAGCAGCCCGACAGGGTCAGGACAGCCCCAGCATTTT. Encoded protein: CASSPTGSGQPQHF.